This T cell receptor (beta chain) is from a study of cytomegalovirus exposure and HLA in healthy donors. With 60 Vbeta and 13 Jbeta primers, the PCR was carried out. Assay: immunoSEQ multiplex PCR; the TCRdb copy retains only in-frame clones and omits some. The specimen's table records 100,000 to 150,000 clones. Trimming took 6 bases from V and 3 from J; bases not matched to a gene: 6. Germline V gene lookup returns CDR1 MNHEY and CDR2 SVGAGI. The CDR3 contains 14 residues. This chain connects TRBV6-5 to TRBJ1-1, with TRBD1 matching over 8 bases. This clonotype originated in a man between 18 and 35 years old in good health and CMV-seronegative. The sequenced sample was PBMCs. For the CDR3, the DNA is TGTGCCAGCAGATACCAGGACAGGGACACTGAAGCTTTCTTT. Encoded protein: CASRYQDRDTEAFF.